A selection of T cell receptor beta chains follows, all from one sample in a study of response to subunit inactivated influenza vaccine. Using its own MiXCR run on the RT-PCR reads, TCRdb lists one record per CDR3 protein. Counted here are hundreds of thousands of distinct CDR3 sequences, around 11% occurring once; the ten biggest clones make up roughly 9.6%. These data also formed part of another study, on T cells expressing NK-cell markers.

This specimen consisted of PBMCs from blood, obtained on the day of vaccination. The receptors originated from a man aged 50 to 60 who received an inactivated influenza vaccine. The CDR3 runs from the conserved cysteine through the conserved F or W. The D gene is left open where the match is weak. Only part of the rows carry a size: once, few, many, or a class if the clone is expanded.

>TRBD1|few|TRBV10-3|TRBJ2-1
CAIRRTGEAGEQFF
TGTGCCATCAGGAGGACAGGGGAGGCTGGTGAGCAGTTCTTC
>TRBD1|many|TRBV12-3/TRBV12-4|TRBJ2-7
CASSILQGNEQYF
TGTGCCAGCAGCATACTACAGGGGAACGAGCAGTACTTC
>-|few|TRBV5-1|TRBJ2-2
CASSGRAPNTGELFF
TGCGCCAGCAGCGGAAGGGCACCGAACACCGGGGAGCTGTTTTTT
>-|-|TRBV5-1|TRBJ2-3
CASSLDLARNTQYF
TGCGCCAGCAGCTTGGATCTAGCCAGAAATACGCAGTATTTT
>TRBD2|-|TRBV20-1|TRBJ2-5
CSAKTSGQETQYF
TGCAGTGCTAAGACTAGCGGTCAAGAGACCCAGTACTTC
>TRBD1|many|TRBV12-3/TRBV12-4|TRBJ2-1
CASRGTGGAFYNEQFF
TGTGCCAGCAGAGGGACAGGGGGCGCTTTCTACAATGAGCAGTTCTTC
>-|few|TRBV29-1|TRBJ2-5
CSVAAGAPHGTQYF
TGCAGCGTTGCTGCGGGGGCCCCCCATGGGACCCAGTACTTC
>-|few|TRBV20-1|TRBJ1-2
CSANPGNYGYTF
TGCAGTGCTAACCCAGGGAACTATGGCTACACCTTC
>-|-|TRBV7-9|TRBJ2-1
CASSFSLSEFF
TGTGCCAGCAGCTTCTCACTGAGCGAGTTCTTC
>TRBD2|few|TRBV12-3/TRBV12-4|TRBJ2-7
CASSLTSAYEQYF
TGTGCCAGCAGCCTGACTAGCGCCTACGAGCAGTACTTC
>TRBD2|-|TRBV20-1|TRBJ2-3
CSATTSGGADTQYF
TGCAGTGCCACGACTAGCGGGGGGGCAGATACGCAGTATTTT
>-|-|TRBV7-2|TRBJ2-2
CASSSQIRGTGELFF
TGTGCCAGCAGCTCCCAAATCAGGGGCACCGGGGAGCTGTTTTTT
>-|few|TRBV28|TRBJ2-1
CASSLSSAEQFF
TGTGCCAGCAGTTTGTCTAGCGCGGAGCAGTTCTTC
>-|many|TRBV11-2|TRBJ2-7
CASSLGRSTYEQYF
TGTGCCAGCAGCTTAGGTAGAAGTACCTACGAGCAGTACTTC
>-|many|TRBV12-3/TRBV12-4|TRBJ2-2
CASSPFTGELFF
TGTGCCAGCAGTCCCTTCACCGGGGAGCTGTTTTTT
>-|-|TRBV6-2/TRBV6-3|TRBJ2-1
CASSYGGHNEQFF
TGTGCCAGCAGTTACGGGGGTCACAATGAGCAGTTCTTC
>-|many|TRBV5-1|TRBJ1-1
CASSLGVGMNTEAFF
TGCGCCAGCAGCTTGGGGGTGGGAATGAACACTGAAGCTTTCTTT
>TRBD1|-|TRBV20-1|TRBJ2-7
CSARDTARTGFSYEQYF
TGCAGTGCTAGAGATACCGCCAGGACAGGGTTTTCCTACGAGCAGTACTTC
>-|-|TRBV6-2/TRBV6-3|TRBJ2-2
CASRFRQAPGELFF
TGTGCCAGCAGATTTAGACAGGCCCCCGGGGAGCTGTTTTTT
>TRBD1|-|TRBV6-2/TRBV6-3|TRBJ2-1
CASSYSGDRGRNEQFF
TGTGCCAGCAGTTACAGTGGGGACAGGGGGAGGAATGAGCAGTTCTTC
>-|few|TRBV6-2/TRBV6-3|TRBJ1-1
CASSYSGSNTEAFF
TGTGCCAGCAGTTACTCGGGTAGCAACACTGAAGCTTTCTTT
>-|few|TRBV7-6|TRBJ2-3
CASSLFPTDTQYF
TGTGCCAGCAGCTTATTCCCCACAGATACGCAGTATTTT
>-|few|TRBV4-3|TRBJ1-2
CASSQDVRGGYGYTF
TGCGCCAGCAGCCAAGATGTCAGGGGCGGCTATGGCTACACCTTC
>-|-|TRBV7-2|TRBJ2-7
CASSLGGLSTYEQYF
TGTGCCAGCAGCCTAGGGGGGCTCTCCACCTACGAGCAGTACTTC
>-|many|TRBV28|TRBJ1-1
CASSFGRSTEAFF
TGTGCCAGCAGTTTTGGGAGGAGCACTGAAGCTTTCTTT
>TRBD1|-|TRBV12-3/TRBV12-4|TRBJ2-7
CASSRGTGGGRWGEQYF
TGTGCCAGCAGCAGGGGGACAGGGGGAGGTAGATGGGGCGAGCAGTACTTC
>-|many|TRBV12-3/TRBV12-4|TRBJ1-5
CASRKLSNQPQHF
TGTGCCAGCAGGAAACTGAGCAATCAGCCCCAGCATTTT
>TRBD2|few|TRBV7-9|TRBJ2-1
CASSHPGTSRDNEQFF
TGTGCCAGCAGCCACCCCGGGACTAGTAGGGACAATGAGCAGTTCTTC
>TRBD1|few|TRBV7-2|TRBJ1-2
CASSLAGGQGLGYTF
TGTGCCAGCAGCTTAGCAGGGGGACAGGGGCTTGGCTACACCTTC
>TRBD2|-|TRBV12-3/TRBV12-4|TRBJ2-5
CASTQVAGGQETLYF
TGTGCCAGCACCCAGGTAGCGGGGGGGCAAGAGACCCTGTACTTC
>-|-|TRBV27|TRBJ1-6
CASSYGRINSPLHF
TGTGCCAGCAGTTATGGACGGATAAATTCACCCCTCCACTTT
>TRBD2|once|TRBV12-3/TRBV12-4|TRBJ2-3
CASETSADTQYF
TGTGCCAGCGAGACTAGCGCTGATACGCAGTATTTT
>TRBD2|few|TRBV6-5|TRBJ2-3
CASSSASLPGLAIDTQYF
TGTGCCAGCAGTTCCGCCAGTCTTCCGGGACTAGCTATAGATACGCAGTATTTT
>-|-|TRBV5-1|TRBJ2-7
CASSPGTNSYEQYF
TGCGCCAGCAGCCCCGGGACAAACTCCTACGAGCAGTACTTC
>-|few|TRBV4-2|TRBJ2-7
CASSQDGEAYEQYF
TGTGCCAGCAGCCAAGATGGCGAGGCCTACGAGCAGTACTTC
>-|many|TRBV4-2|TRBJ1-5
CASSPEPYQPQHF
TGTGCCAGCAGCCCCGAACCATATCAGCCCCAGCATTTT
>-|-|TRBV11-3|TRBJ2-3
CASSWTTADTQYF
TGTGCCAGCAGCTGGACGACAGCAGATACGCAGTATTTT
>TRBD1|many|TRBV12-3/TRBV12-4|TRBJ2-4
CASTSGTGKNIQYF
TGTGCCAGCACCTCCGGGACAGGAAAAAACATTCAGTACTTC
>-|many|TRBV4-1|TRBJ1-2
CASSLTGGHYGYTF
TGCGCCAGCAGCCTAACCGGGGGACACTATGGCTACACCTTC
>TRBD1|-|TRBV11-3|TRBJ2-1
CASSLDREGDEQFF
TGTGCCAGCAGTCTCGACAGGGAAGGAGACGAGCAGTTCTTC
>-|many|TRBV7-8|TRBJ1-1
CASSFNTVNTEAFF
TGTGCCAGCAGCTTCAACACTGTGAACACTGAAGCTTTCTTT
>-|few|TRBV6-5|TRBJ2-7
CASSTARSSYEQYF
TGTGCCAGCAGTACTGCCAGGAGCTCCTACGAGCAGTACTTC
>-|few|TRBV12-3/TRBV12-4|TRBJ1-1
CASRTPGQEAFF
TGTGCCAGCAGAACGCCGGGACAAGAAGCTTTCTTT
>-|-|TRBV6-5|TRBJ1-4
CASSYPGEGEKLFF
TGTGCCAGCAGTTACCCCGGGGAAGGAGAAAAACTGTTTTTT
>-|many|TRBV7-9|TRBJ1-5
CASSAESGSNQPQHF
TGTGCCAGCAGCGCAGAATCAGGGTCCAATCAGCCCCAGCATTTT
>TRBD1|many|TRBV12-3/TRBV12-4|TRBJ2-1
CASSLAKIWDRELNEQFF
TGTGCCAGCAGTTTAGCGAAAATCTGGGACAGGGAATTGAATGAGCAGTTCTTC
>TRBD2|-|TRBV29-1|TRBJ2-3
CSAVLAGGGTQYF
TGCAGCGCCGTACTAGCGGGAGGGGGTACGCAGTATTTT
>TRBD2|few|TRBV20-1|TRBJ2-5
CSARNSGRTGETQYF
TGCAGTGCTAGAAATAGCGGGAGGACCGGAGAGACCCAGTACTTC
>TRBD2|few|TRBV12-3/TRBV12-4|TRBJ2-1
CASSFGGGAEQFF
TGTGCCAGCAGTTTTGGCGGGGGGGCTGAGCAGTTCTTC
>-|-|TRBV28|TRBJ2-3
CASSSTTATSTDTQYF
TGTGCCAGCAGTTCAACGACTGCCACTAGCACAGATACGCAGTATTTT
>TRBD1|-|TRBV6-1|TRBJ1-1
CASSELTGTGNTEAFF
TGTGCCAGCAGTGAATTAACCGGGACAGGGAACACTGAAGCTTTCTTT
>-|-|TRBV20-1|TRBJ2-7
CSAKQGVFYEQYF
TGCAGTGCCAAGCAGGGAGTATTCTACGAGCAGTACTTC
>TRBD2|many|TRBV7-9|TRBJ2-3
CASSSRGGLGATDTQYF
TGTGCCAGCAGCTCTCGCGGCGGACTAGGGGCCACAGATACGCAGTATTTT
>-|-|TRBV6-1|TRBJ2-1
CASSAQRRGVGGEQFF
TGTGCCAGCAGTGCCCAACGCCGGGGCGTAGGTGGTGAGCAGTTCTTC